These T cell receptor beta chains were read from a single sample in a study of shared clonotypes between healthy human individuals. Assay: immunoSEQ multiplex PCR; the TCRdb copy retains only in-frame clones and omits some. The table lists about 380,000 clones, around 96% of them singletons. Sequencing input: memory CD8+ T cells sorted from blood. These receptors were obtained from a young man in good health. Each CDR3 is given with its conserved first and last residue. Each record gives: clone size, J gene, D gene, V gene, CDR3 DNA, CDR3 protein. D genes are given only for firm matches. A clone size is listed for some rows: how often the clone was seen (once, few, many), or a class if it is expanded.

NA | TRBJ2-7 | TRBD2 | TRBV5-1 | TGCGCCAGCAAGCGGTGGACTAGCGGGAGGGCCGACTCCTACGAGCAGTACTTC | CASKRWTSGRADSYEQYF
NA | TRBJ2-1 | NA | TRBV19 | TGTGCCAGTAGTATCGGGGTCTACTCCTACAATGAGCAGTTCTTC | CASSIGVYSYNEQFF
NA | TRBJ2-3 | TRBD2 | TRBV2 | TGTGCCAGCAGGGCCCTAGCGGGAACTAGCACAGATACGCAGTATTTT | CASRALAGTSTDTQYF
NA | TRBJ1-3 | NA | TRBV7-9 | TGTGCCAGCAGCTCATGGACAGCCCTCCCCTCTGGAAACACCATATATTTT | CASSSWTALPSGNTIYF
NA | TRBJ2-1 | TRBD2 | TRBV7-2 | TGTGCCAGCAGCGCGACTAGCGAGGCCTACAATGAGCAGTTCTTC | CASSATSEAYNEQFF
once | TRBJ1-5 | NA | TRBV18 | TGTGCCAGCTCACCAATCGGGGGCAATCAGCCCCAGCATTTT | CASSPIGGNQPQHF
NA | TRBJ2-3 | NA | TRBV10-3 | TGTGCCATCAGTGAGTCGAGCGTCCTAGTTCCCACAGATACGCAGTATTTT | CAISESSVLVPTDTQYF
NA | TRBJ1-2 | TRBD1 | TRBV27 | TGTGCCAGCAGTTTTTGGACAGGGGGCTATGGCTACACCTTC | CASSFWTGGYGYTF
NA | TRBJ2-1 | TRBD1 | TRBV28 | TGTGCCAGCAGTGCTATGGGACAGGGGGACAATGAGCAGTTCTTC | CASSAMGQGDNEQFF
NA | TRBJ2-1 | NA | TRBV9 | TGTGCCAGCAGCGCGGGACTTGGTTTTCACAATGAGCAGTTCTTC | CASSAGLGFHNEQFF
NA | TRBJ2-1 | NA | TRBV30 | TGTGCCTGGAGGCCCGTCCCCCGGGACAAGGTATCAGACTACAATGAGCAGTTCTTC | CAWRPVPRDKVSDYNEQFF
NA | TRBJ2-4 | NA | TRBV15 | TGTGCCACCAGCAGAGAGGCAGGGTTTGCCAAAAACATTCAGTACTTC | CATSREAGFAKNIQYF
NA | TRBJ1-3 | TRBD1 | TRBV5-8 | TGTGCCAGCAGCTTGGGGACAGGGGTCGGAAACACCATATATTTT | CASSLGTGVGNTIYF
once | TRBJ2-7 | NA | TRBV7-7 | TGTGCTAGCAGCTTAAGCGGGTCTTCCTACGAGCAGTACTTC | CASSLSGSSYEQYF
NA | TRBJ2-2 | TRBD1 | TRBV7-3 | TGTGCCAGCAGCTTCCATGACAGGGGGCGCACCGGGGAGCTGTTTTTT | CASSFHDRGRTGELFF